The source of this TCR beta chain is a study of blood T cell repertoires in COVID-19. Study context: The analysed material was cDNA or gDNA that came from T cells, B-cell-depleted T cells, or PBMCs.

This clone was seen more than once but under ten times. In germline, CDR1 is MNHEY, CDR2 SVGAGI. Trimming at V came to 2 bases and at J to 2 bases, leaving 3 bases not matched to a gene. The CDR3 has 15 amino acids. The protocol was immunoSEQ multiplex PCR, while the TCRdb copy is restricted to in-frame clones and leaves out a portion. Of about 400,000 clones in the sample, roughly 90% were seen once. The rearrangement joins TRBV6-5 to TRBJ2-3; 8 nucleotides agree with TRBD1. Material for sequencing was PBMCs or T cells enriched from blood (not recorded which). This receptor was taken from a woman in her 30s with acute COVID-19. CDR3 in DNA: TGTGCCAGCAGTTACATGGACAGGGCCACAGATACGCAGTATTTT. Its protein is CASSYMDRATDTQYF.